This T cell receptor (beta chain) originates from a study of CD8 T cell repertoires and HIV-1 epitope variants (dated by TCRdb to 2020 to 2021). For the wider study: In separate culture wells, T cells were stimulated with each of twenty-five peptides that represented autologous and known Gag and Nef epitope variants. A total of around 84 T cell cultures were run, with each culture condition done in triplicate except for one peptide, which was done in duplicate. The cultures were grown for under eleven days in IMDM with gentamicin, and half of the media was changed on days 3 and 7 with IL-2, IL-7 and IL-15 added. The control conditions were a CMV, EBV and flu peptide pool, the Ebola AY9 epitope as a negative control, and a well with no peptide. An aliquot of 1M T cells was saved as an uncultured baseline condition, separate from the approximately 87 T cell cultures. T cells were enriched with the EasySep Human T Cell Enrichment Kit and co-cultured with equal numbers of autologous T cell-negative cells as antigen-presenting cells. The epitopes tested were three Gag epitope families plus Nef HW9 and YT9. Findings and caveats that apply to the study as a whole: Nine antigen-specific TCR beta clonotypes were identified, and 5 or 6 of them appeared cross-reactive for autologous or known escape epitope variants. The Nef KF9 family was recognized by five clonotypes and the HW9 family by one, and no responses to the TAALDMSHF plasma variant were observed. Only TCR beta chains were identified by the assay, and proliferation to antigen, not T cell function or cytokine profile, was indicated.

From cysteine to phenylalanine, the CDR3 is 14 amino acids long. The sequence is cut down to CDR3 DNA, 42 bases in frame from base 1. The germline V gene sets CDR1 to MGHDK and CDR2 to SYGVNS. Trimmed from V: 3 bases; trimmed from J: 4 bases; junction bases lacking a gene match: 2. TCR beta CDR3 regions were sequenced at survey depth on the immunoSEQ platform. The QIAamp DNA micro kit was used to extract genomic DNA from every cultured and uncultured CD8+ T cell population. As for how the authors treated the data: Samples with fewer than 5,000 productive reads were excluded, resulting in the removal of about 6.5% of the 75 HIV peptide-stimulated cultures. A MANAFEST web app trimmed sequences to CDR3 and removed nonproductive sequences, CDR3s under 5 amino acids, and those not starting C or ending F/W. Clonotypes were classified as antigen-specific only if expansion was observed in at least 2 of 3 replicates versus the no-peptide control at FDR 0.01, only within one epitope family. A specific clonotype also had to show a frequency at least fivefold higher than in wells stimulated with peptides from other epitope families. TCRdb took this table from immuneACCESS and kept in-frame rearrangements with V and J called. Such tables lack part of the clones; where checked against another copy, unresolved V genes explain under half of the gap, and the rest is unexplained. The V and J calls and the clone size are those of that table, but D and trimming were determined from the DNA. In this sample the table shows a few thousand clones, over 50% of which occur a single time. The ten largest clones add up to approximately 47% of the sample.

This clone qualifies as large (0.1 to 1%). Its target antigen remains unknown. Base-call qualities are not available, and no considerably larger clone is one nucleotide away. The EasySep Human CD8+ T Cell Enrichment Kit was used on day 10 to isolate CD8+ T cells from every culture. The receptor chain draws on TRBV25-1 and TRBJ2-2; the junction holds 7 bases that match TRBD1. The specimen sequenced was cultured CD8+ T cells derived from PBMCs. This TCR was recovered from a male donor with HIV. The nucleotides read TGTGCCAGCAGTGACGGGACAGCCACCGGGGAGCTGTTTTTT. It codes for CASSDGTATGELFF.